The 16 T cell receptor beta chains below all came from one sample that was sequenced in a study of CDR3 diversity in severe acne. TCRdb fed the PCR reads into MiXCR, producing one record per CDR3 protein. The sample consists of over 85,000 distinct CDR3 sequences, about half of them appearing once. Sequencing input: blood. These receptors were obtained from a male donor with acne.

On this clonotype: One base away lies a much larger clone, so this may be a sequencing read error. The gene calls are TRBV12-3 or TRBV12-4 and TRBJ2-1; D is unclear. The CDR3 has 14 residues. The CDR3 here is CASSLGFLGNEQLF. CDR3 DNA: TGTGCCAGCAGTTTGGGGTTCTTGGGGAATGAGCAGCTCTTC.

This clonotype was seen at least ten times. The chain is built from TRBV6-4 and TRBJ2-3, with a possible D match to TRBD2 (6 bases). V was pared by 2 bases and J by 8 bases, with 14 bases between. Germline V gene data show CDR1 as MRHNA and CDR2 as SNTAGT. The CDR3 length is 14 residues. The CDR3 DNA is TGTGCCAGCAGTGACGGGGCCACTAGCTCTACGCAGTATTTT. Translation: CASSDGATSSTQYF.

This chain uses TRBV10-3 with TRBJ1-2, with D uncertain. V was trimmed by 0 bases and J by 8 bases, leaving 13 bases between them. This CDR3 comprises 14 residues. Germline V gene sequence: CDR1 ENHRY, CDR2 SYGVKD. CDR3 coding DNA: TGTGCCATCAGTGAGTCAGGACTTGCTGGCGGCTACACCTTC. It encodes CAISESGLAGGYTF.

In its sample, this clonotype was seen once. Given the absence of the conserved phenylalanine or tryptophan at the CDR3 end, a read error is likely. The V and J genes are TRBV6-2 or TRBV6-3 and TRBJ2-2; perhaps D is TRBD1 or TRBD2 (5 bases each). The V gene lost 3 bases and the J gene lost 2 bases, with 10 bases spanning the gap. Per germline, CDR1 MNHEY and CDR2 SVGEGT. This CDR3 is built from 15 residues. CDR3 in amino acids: CASSYGTDNTGELFS. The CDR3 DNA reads TGTGCCAGCAGTTATGGGACGGATAACACCGGGGAGCTGTTTTCT.

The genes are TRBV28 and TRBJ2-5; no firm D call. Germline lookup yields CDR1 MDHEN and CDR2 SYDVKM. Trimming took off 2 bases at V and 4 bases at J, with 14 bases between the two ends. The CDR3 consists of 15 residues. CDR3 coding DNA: TGTGCCAGCAGTTTAACTGGCAGGCCGAGAGAGACCCAGTACTTC. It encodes CASSLTGRPRETQYF.

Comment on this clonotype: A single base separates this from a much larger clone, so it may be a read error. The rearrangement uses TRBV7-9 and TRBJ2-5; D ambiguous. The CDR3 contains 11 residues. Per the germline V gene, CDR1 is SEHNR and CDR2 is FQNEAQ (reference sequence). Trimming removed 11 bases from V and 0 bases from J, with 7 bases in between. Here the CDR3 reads CAGLHQETQYF. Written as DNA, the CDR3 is TGTGCCGGCCTCCACCAAGAGACCCAGTACTTC.

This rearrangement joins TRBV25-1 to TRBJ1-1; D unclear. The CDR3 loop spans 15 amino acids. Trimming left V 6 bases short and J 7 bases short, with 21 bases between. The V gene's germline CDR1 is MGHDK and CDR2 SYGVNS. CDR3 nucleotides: TGTGCCAGCAGCTCAGTAACAGCCCAGGTCGGTGAAGCTTTCTTT. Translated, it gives CASSSVTAQVGEAFF.

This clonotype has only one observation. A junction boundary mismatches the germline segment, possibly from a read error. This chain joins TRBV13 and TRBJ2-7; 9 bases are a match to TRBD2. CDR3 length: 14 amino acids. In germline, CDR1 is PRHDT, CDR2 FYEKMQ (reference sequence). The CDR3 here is CASSPGLAAYEQHF. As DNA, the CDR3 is TGTGCCAGCAGTCCGGGACTAGCCGCCTACGAGCAGCACTTC.

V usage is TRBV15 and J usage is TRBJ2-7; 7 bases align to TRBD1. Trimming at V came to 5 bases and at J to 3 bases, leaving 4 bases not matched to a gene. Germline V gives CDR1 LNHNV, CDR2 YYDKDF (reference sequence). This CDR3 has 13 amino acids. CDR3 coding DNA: TGTGCCACCAGCGTACGACAGGGCTACGAGCAGTACTTC. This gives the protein CATSVRQGYEQYF.

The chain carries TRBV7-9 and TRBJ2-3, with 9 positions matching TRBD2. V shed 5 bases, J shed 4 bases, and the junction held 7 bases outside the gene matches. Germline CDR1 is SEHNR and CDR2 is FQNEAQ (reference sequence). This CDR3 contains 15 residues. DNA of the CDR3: TGTGCCAGCAGCGGAACCGGGACTAGCCCAGATACGCAGTATTTT. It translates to CASSGTGTSPDTQYF.

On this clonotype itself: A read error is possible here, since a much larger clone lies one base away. The CDR3 region is CASSLTGGGTEALF. In nucleotides, the CDR3 is TGTGCCAGCAGCTTAACTGGTGGGGGCACTGAAGCTCTCTTT. This chain uses TRBV7-9 with TRBJ1-1; D may be TRBD1 (6 bases). The CDR3 length is 14 residues. CDR1 is SEHNR and CDR2 is FQNEAQ in the germline V gene (reference sequence).

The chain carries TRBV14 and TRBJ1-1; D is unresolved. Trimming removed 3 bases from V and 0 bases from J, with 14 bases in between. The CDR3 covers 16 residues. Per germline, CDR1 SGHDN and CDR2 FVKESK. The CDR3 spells CASSQGPSELNTEAFF. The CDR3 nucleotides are TGTGCCAGCAGCCAGGGCCCTTCTGAGTTGAACACTGAAGCTTTCTTT.

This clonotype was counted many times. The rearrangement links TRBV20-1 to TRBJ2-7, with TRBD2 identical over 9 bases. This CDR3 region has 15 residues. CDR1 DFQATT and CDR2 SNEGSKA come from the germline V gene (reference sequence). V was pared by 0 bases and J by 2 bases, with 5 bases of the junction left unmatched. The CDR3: CSAREGTSLPYEQYF. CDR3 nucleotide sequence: TGCAGTGCTAGAGAAGGGACTAGCTTGCCCTACGAGCAGTACTTC.

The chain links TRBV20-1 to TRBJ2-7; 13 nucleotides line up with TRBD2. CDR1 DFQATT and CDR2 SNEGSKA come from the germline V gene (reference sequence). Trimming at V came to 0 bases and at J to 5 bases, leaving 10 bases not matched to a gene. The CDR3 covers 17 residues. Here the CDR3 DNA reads TGCAGTGCTAGAGATGTAACTAGCGGGAGGGTCGTCGACGAGCAGTACTTC. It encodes CSARDVTSGRVVDEQYF.

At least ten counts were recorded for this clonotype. The CDR3 sequence: CASSLAGGGTETYEQYF. In DNA, the CDR3 is TGTGCCAGCAGTTTAGCTGGGGGGGGGACAGAAACCTACGAGCAGTACTTC. The rearrangement joins TRBV28 to TRBJ2-7; TRBD1 or TRBD2 may be the D gene (7 bases each). Per the germline V gene, CDR1 is MDHEN and CDR2 is SYDVKM. Deletions cut 2 bases from V and 2 bases from J, with 19 bases between. The CDR3 is 17 residues long.

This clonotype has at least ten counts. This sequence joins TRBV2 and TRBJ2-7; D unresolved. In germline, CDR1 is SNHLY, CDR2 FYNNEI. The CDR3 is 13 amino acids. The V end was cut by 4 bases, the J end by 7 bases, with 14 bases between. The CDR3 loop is CASSVVLEGEQYF. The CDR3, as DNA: TGTGCCAGCAGTGTGGTCTTGGAAGGGGAGCAGTACTTC. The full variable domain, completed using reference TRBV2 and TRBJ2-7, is EPEVTQTPSHQVTQMGQEVILRCVPISNHLYFYWYRQILGQKVEFLVSFYNNEISEKSEIFDDQFSVERPDGSNFTLKIRSTKLEDSAMYFCASSVVLEGEQYFGPGTRLTVT.